These 26 T cell receptor beta chains came from one sample sequenced in a study of blood T cells in healthy people across ages. Alongside a J-beta primer mix, a sample-barcoded 5' primer served in a second PCR lasting roughly 7 to 11 cycles. Using its own MiXCR run on the 5' RACE reads, TCRdb lists one record per CDR3 protein. The sample gives over 1.5 million distinct CDR3 sequences, 40% to 55% of which show up once; around 2.1% is in the top ten. The specimen sequenced was blood. The receptors stem from a woman aged 35 to 49 in good health.

CDR3 region: CASRSTFGGYTDTQYF. CDR3 DNA: TGTGCCAGCAGATCCACTTTTGGGGGGTATACAGATACGCAGTATTTT. The chain links TRBV12-3 or TRBV12-4 to TRBJ2-3; TRBD2 is a possible D gene (6 bases). Trimming cost V 6 bases and J 3 bases, with 19 bases left between them. The CDR3 runs to 16 residues.

The CDR3 sequence is CASSSSWSGGAHNEQFF. The CDR3 DNA reads TGTGCCAGCAGCAGCTCCTGGAGCGGGGGGGCCCACAATGAGCAGTTCTTC. This rearrangement joins TRBV11-2 to TRBJ2-1, with 10 bases fitting TRBD2. V lost 5 bases to trimming and J lost 5 bases; unmatched junction nucleotides: 12. This CDR3 contains 17 residues. Germline V gene lookup returns CDR1 SGHAT and CDR2 FQNNGV.

The chain uses TRBV21-1 and TRBJ1-2; whether TRBD1, the table's D call, matches the DNA was not checked. TRBV21-1 is listed as a pseudogene. CDR3 length: 16 amino acids. The CDR3 protein is CASSKAGRQGGGGYTF. CDR3 DNA: TGTGCCAGCAGCAAAGCGGGACGACAGGGGGGCGGTGGCTACACCTTC.

This clonotype was counted only a few times. The chain combines TRBV12-3 or TRBV12-4 with TRBJ1-2; D is ambiguous. V was shortened by 10 bases and J by 5 bases, with 11 bases between the two germline ends. There are 11 residues in the CDR3. CDR3 region: CAIRWMYGYTF. The CDR3 DNA follows: TGTGCCATCCGTTGGATGTATGGCTACACCTTC.

J is TRBJ2-5 and V is TRBV6-1, with D hard to call. The CDR3 totals 11 residues. Germline assignment: CDR1 MNHNS and CDR2 SASEGT. Trimming took 8 bases from V and 5 from J, leaving 9 bases between them. CDR3 region: CASASVETQYF. The CDR3 region has the DNA TGTGCCAGCGCCAGCGTGGAGACCCAGTACTTC.

Here the CDR3 reads CASSRITGTGDYGYTF. The CDR3 DNA is TGTGCCAGCAGCCGCATAACGGGGACAGGGGACTATGGCTACACCTTC. The rearrangement joins TRBV12-3 or TRBV12-4 to TRBJ1-2; 10 nucleotides agree with TRBD1. Losses at the gene ends were 6 bases for V and 3 bases for J; bases not matched to a gene: 10. The CDR3 contains 16 residues.

The CDR3 sequence: CASSQHRGHEQYF. For the CDR3, the DNA is TGCGCCAGCAGCCAACACAGGGGCCACGAGCAGTACTTC. The chain employs TRBV4-3 and TRBJ2-7, with 7 bases aligning to TRBD1. The V segment lost 2 bases and the J segment 5 bases; nucleotides outside the gene matches: 3. The germline CDR1 and CDR2 sequences are LGHNA and YSLEER. The CDR3 is 13 amino acids.

V usage is TRBV6-5 and J usage is TRBJ1-1; D unclear. CDR3 length: 16 amino acids. The germline V gene encodes CDR1 MNHEY and CDR2 SVGAGI. The V end was cut by 7 bases, the J end by 3 bases, with 21 bases between. The CDR3 region is CASIHTPMGLHTEAFF. The CDR3 DNA sequence: TGTGCCAGCATTCACACTCCCATGGGATTGCACACTGAAGCTTTCTTT.

This clonotype is a singleton in its sample. The chain couples TRBV20-1 to TRBJ2-3; D is undetermined. Germline V gene lookup returns CDR1 DFQATT and CDR2 SNEGSKA (reference sequence). With 6 bases removed from V and 1 base from J, the gap between germline ends came to 17 bases. CDR3 length equals 15 residues. The CDR3 sequence: CSAEKEPGRTDTQYF. CDR3 coding DNA: TGCAGTGCGGAAAAAGAGCCGGGCCGCACAGATACGCAGTATTTT.

The chain couples TRBV20-1 to TRBJ2-3, with TRBD2 matching over 12 bases. The V gene end was trimmed by 3 bases and the J gene end by 6 bases; junction bases not matched to a gene: 10. Per the germline V gene, CDR1 is DFQATT and CDR2 is SNEGSKA (reference sequence). This CDR3 region has 16 residues. The CDR3 loop is CSASRPSGGEGDTQYF. CDR3 in DNA: TGCAGTGCTAGTCGGCCTAGCGGGGGGGAGGGTGATACGCAGTATTTT.

This chain uses TRBV5-1 with TRBJ1-5; D not certain. Germline CDR1 and CDR2: SGHRS and YFSETQ. V lost 1 base to trimming and J lost 5 bases, with 19 bases between them. The CDR3 sequence is 17 residues long. The DNA for the CDR3 is TGCGCCAGCAGCTTGATGGCAGTCAGATCGATAGATCAGCCCCAGCATTTT. Amino acids: CASSLMAVRSIDQPQHF.

The J gene is TRBJ2-5, the V gene TRBV9, with TRBD2 identical over 7 bases. TRBJ2-1 matches the DNA end more closely, so the J call is doubtful. This CDR3 contains 13 residues. Germline V gives CDR1 SGDLS, CDR2 YYNGEE. CDR3 protein: CASSESGEETQFF. The CDR3 coding sequence is TGTGCCAGCAGCGAGAGCGGGGAGGAGACCCAGTTCTTC.

This clonotype was picked up a small number of times. The rearrangement joins TRBV20-1 to TRBJ2-7, with TRBD1 identical over 7 bases. With V trimmed by 2 bases and J by 1 base, 11 bases remained unmatched. Germline-derived CDR1 and CDR2 are DFQATT and SNEGSKA (reference sequence). The CDR3 contains 16 residues. CDR3 nucleotides: TGCAGTGCTAGACCCCGATCGGACAGGCGATCCTACGAGCAGTACTTC. Its protein product is CSARPRSDRRSYEQYF.

The chain employs TRBV5-1 and TRBJ2-7; a weak D match, TRBD1 (5 bases). Germline CDR1 reads SGHRS; CDR2 reads YFSETQ. V was shortened by 5 bases and J by 6 bases, with 12 bases between the two germline ends. The length of the CDR3 is 12 residues. The CDR3 nucleotides are TGCGCCAGCAGTGGCAGGGAAGTCGAGCAGTACTTC. Its protein product is CASSGREVEQYF.

The CDR3 reads CASSLGSGGVPYEQYF. CDR3 nucleotides: TGTGCCAGCAGCTTAGGATCGGGGGGGGTCCCCTACGAGCAGTACTTC. This chain joins TRBV7-8 and TRBJ2-7, with 8 bases matching TRBD2. The V gene's germline CDR1 is SGHVS and CDR2 FQNEAQ. V was clipped by 1 base and J by 2 bases; unmatched bases: 7. CDR3 length: 16 amino acids.

This clonotype was counted between two and nine times. The V gene is TRBV7-2, the J gene TRBJ2-4; a weak D match, TRBD2 (7 bases). The CDR3 runs 14 residues. Germline loops: CDR1 SGHTA, CDR2 FQGNSA. The V end was cut by 5 bases, the J end by 8 bases, with 16 bases between. The CDR3 region has the DNA TGTGCCAGCAGCCCTAGACGGGGGGCTGACATTCAGTACTTC. This translates into CASSPRRGADIQYF.

The chain has TRBV10-3 and TRBJ2-3; 7 bases are a match to TRBD1. V shed 2 bases and J 4 bases; nucleotides not matched to a gene: 9. The germline V gene has CDR1 ENHRY and CDR2 SYGVKD. The CDR3 is 16 residues long. CDR3 nucleotides: TGTGCCATCAGTGAGGAGGGGGCAGTCAGCGCAGATACGCAGTATTTT. It translates to CAISEEGAVSADTQYF.

This clonotype turned up a few times. This chain joins TRBV10-3 and TRBJ2-1; D possibly corresponds to TRBD1 (5 bases). This CDR3 contains 15 residues. Germline CDR1 reads ENHRY; CDR2 reads SYGVKD. V lost 4 bases, J lost 4 bases, and 14 bases lay in between. CDR3 DNA: TGTGCCATCAGTGGGGATTCGGCAGGGTACAATGAGCAGTTCTTC. Translated, it gives CAISGDSAGYNEQFF.

The chain employs TRBV5-4 and TRBJ2-3; the match to TRBD2 covers 9 bases. With 7 bases clipped from V and 1 base from J, the junction kept 16 bases outside the gene matches. This CDR3 is built from 18 residues. Looked up from germline, CDR1 is SGHNT and CDR2 is YYREEE (reference sequence). The CDR3 loop is CASRPGRGGGWGTDTQYF. In DNA, the CDR3 is TGTGCCAGCCGGCCCGGGCGGGGGGGAGGATGGGGCACAGATACGCAGTATTTT.

The genes are TRBV6-5 and TRBJ2-3; 12 bases are a match to TRBD1. V was pared by 0 bases and J by 2 bases, with 3 bases of the junction left unmatched. Per the germline V gene, CDR1 is MNHEY and CDR2 is SVGAGI. The CDR3 runs to 17 residues. This chain's CDR3 is CASSYSWDRGLTDTQYF. In DNA, the CDR3 is TGTGCCAGCAGTTACTCTTGGGACAGGGGGCTCACAGATACGCAGTATTTT.

In this sample, this clonotype turned up a few times. V gene TRBV7-2 combines with J gene TRBJ2-5, with 16 bases identical to TRBD2. Looked up from germline, CDR1 is SGHTA and CDR2 is FQGNSA. V shed 5 bases, J shed 13 bases, and the junction held 13 bases outside the gene matches. The length of the CDR3 is 16 residues. CDR3: CASSNQQGLAGGPLYF. The CDR3 DNA sequence: TGTGCCAGCAGCAACCAGCAGGGACTAGCGGGGGGGCCGTTGTACTTC.

The chain employs TRBV27 and TRBJ2-5; tentatively, D is TRBD1 (5 bases). Trimming removed 4 bases from V and 2 bases from J, with 17 bases in between. Germline V gives CDR1 MNHEY, CDR2 SMNVEV (reference sequence). There are 16 residues in the CDR3. This chain's CDR3 is CASSSYFDSKQETQYF. CDR3 DNA sequence: TGTGCCAGCAGTTCATATTTTGACAGCAAACAAGAGACCCAGTACTTC.

This clonotype appeared many times. The chain couples TRBV7-9 to TRBJ2-7; TRBD1 aligns across 8 bases. This CDR3 has 12 residues. The V gene end was trimmed by 3 bases and the J gene end by 5 bases; junction bases not matched to a gene: 0. Germline V CDR1 and CDR2: SEHNR, FQNEAQ (reference sequence). CDR3 sequence (DNA): TGTGCCAGCAGCTTGACAGGGGACGAGCAGTACTTC. Translation gives CASSLTGDEQYF.

This rearrangement joins TRBV28 to TRBJ1-4, with D possibly matching TRBD1 (5 bases). Germline values: CDR1 MDHEN, CDR2 SYDVKM. V was pared by 6 bases and J by 4 bases, with 12 bases between. This CDR3 is 14 amino acids long. For the CDR3, the DNA is TGTGCCAGCAGGGAGGGACGGATTAATGAAAAACTGTTTTTT. Its translation: CASREGRINEKLFF.

This sequence joins TRBV5-5 and TRBJ2-2; possible D gene TRBD1, 5 bases. Trimming removed 2 bases at V and 1 base at J, with 12 bases between. The CDR3 is 16 residues long. CDR1 SGHKS and CDR2 YYEKEE come from the germline V gene (reference sequence). The CDR3 sequence: CASSFPAGQNTGELFF. The CDR3 nucleotides are TGTGCCAGCAGCTTTCCGGCTGGACAGAACACCGGGGAGCTGTTTTTT.

V usage is TRBV25-1 and J usage is TRBJ2-3; the D is unclear. Per the germline V gene, CDR1 is MGHDK and CDR2 is SYGVNS. The CDR3 spans 16 residues. The V gene lost 0 bases and the J gene lost 4 bases, with 14 bases spanning the gap. DNA for the CDR3: TGTGCCAGCAGTGAATACGTGGGGTCGGGTGCAGATACGCAGTATTTT. Protein product: CASSEYVGSGADTQYF.